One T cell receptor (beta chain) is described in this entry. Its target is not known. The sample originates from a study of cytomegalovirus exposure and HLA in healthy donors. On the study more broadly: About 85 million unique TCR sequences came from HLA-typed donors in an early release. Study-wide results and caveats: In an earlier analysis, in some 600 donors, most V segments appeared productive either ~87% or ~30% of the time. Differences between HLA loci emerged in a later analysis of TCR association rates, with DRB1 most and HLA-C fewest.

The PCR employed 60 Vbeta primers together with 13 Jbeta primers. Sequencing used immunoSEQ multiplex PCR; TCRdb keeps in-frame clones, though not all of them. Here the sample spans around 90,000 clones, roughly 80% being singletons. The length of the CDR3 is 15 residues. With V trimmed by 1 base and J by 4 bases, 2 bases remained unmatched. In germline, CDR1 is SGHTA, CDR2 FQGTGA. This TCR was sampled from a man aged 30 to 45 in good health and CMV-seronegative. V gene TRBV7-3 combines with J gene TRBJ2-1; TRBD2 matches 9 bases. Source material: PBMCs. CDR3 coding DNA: TGTGCCAGCAGCTTAAGAGCGGGGGGATACAATGAGCAGTTCTTC. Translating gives CASSLRAGGYNEQFF.